This T cell receptor (beta chain) was captured in a study of T-cell reconstitution after alpha-beta-depleted transplantation in children. Preparation of the TCRbeta library was carried out with unique molecular identifiers. MiXCR, applied by TCRdb to the PCR reads, yields one record per CDR3 protein. The sample shows around 94,000 distinct CDR3 sequences, 6% to 9% of them seen only once. The CDR3 consists of 14 residues. Trimming at V came to 5 bases and at J to 1 base, leaving 2 bases not matched to a gene. CDR1 and CDR2 (germline): SEHNR, FQNEAQ (reference sequence). Ten or more counts support this clonotype.

The chain is built from TRBV7-9 and TRBJ2-3; 8 nucleotides line up with TRBD2. This receptor was identified in a boy aged 2 to 10 with acute lymphoblastic leukemia, due to receive a stem cell transplant. Sequencing was performed on PBMCs, taken before TCRalphabeta/CD19-depleted stem cell transplant. CDR3 DNA sequence: TGTGCCAGCAGCCGAGCGGGGGGCACAGATACGCAGTATTTT. It encodes CASSRAGGTDTQYF.